These 22 T cell receptor beta chains were sequenced from one sample in a study of blood T cell repertoires in COVID-19. Generated by immunoSEQ multiplex PCR, the TCRdb table keeps only in-frame clones and is missing some. The table includes some 150,000 clones, about 89% detected once. Sequenced: peripheral blood. The receptors come from a man aged 55-75 years with active or convalescent COVID-19.

The genes are TRBV5-1 and TRBJ1-6; TRBD1 aligns across 7 bases. This CDR3 is built from 15 residues. Germline values: CDR1 SGHRS, CDR2 YFSETQ. With V trimmed by 1 base and J by 9 bases, 7 bases remained unmatched. The CDR3 here is CASSLQGQGGSPLHF. CDR3 in DNA: TGCGCCAGCAGCTTGCAGGGGCAGGGGGGTTCACCCCTCCACTTT.

This clone was picked up a small number of times. The chain joins TRBV4-1 to TRBJ2-2, with 9 bases matching TRBD2. V gave up 1 base and J gave up 5 bases; unmatched junction bases: 11. Germline assignment: CDR1 MGHRA and CDR2 YSYEKL. The CDR3 has 18 amino acids. The CDR3 here is CASSQGGLAGVGTGELFF. CDR3 sequence (DNA): TGCGCCAGCAGCCAAGGGGGCTTAGCGGGAGTTGGGACCGGGGAGCTGTTTTTT.

The chain is built from TRBV18 and TRBJ2-1; 7 bases line up with TRBD1. V gave up 2 bases and J gave up 9 bases; unmatched junction bases: 7. The CDR3 is 14 residues long. Germline-derived CDR1 and CDR2 are KGHSH and LQKENI. The CDR3 DNA sequence: TGTGCCAGCTCACCAGACAGGGTCTTAAGTGAGCAGTTCTTC. This encodes CASSPDRVLSEQFF.

The genes are TRBV7-2 and TRBJ2-1; 13 bases align to TRBD2. CDR1 and CDR2 (germline): SGHTA, FQGNSA. The trim removed 5 bases at V and 0 bases at J, leaving 4 bases unmatched. CDR3 size: 17 residues. CDR3: CASSRTSGGGSYNEQFF. The CDR3 coding sequence is TGTGCCAGCAGCAGAACTAGCGGGGGGGGCTCCTACAATGAGCAGTTCTTC.

The chain recombines TRBV28 with TRBJ1-2; TRBD1 matches at 9 bases. This CDR3 contains 14 residues. Germline V gives CDR1 MDHEN, CDR2 SYDVKM. J was trimmed by 8 bases and V by 2 bases; bases with no gene match: 6. CDR3 DNA sequence: TGTGCCAGCAGTTTACAAGGGACAGGGCTAGGCTACACCTTC. This gives the protein CASSLQGTGLGYTF.

The chain links TRBV6-1 to TRBJ2-2; 13 bases are shared with TRBD2. The germline V gene encodes CDR1 MNHNS and CDR2 SASEGT. The junction had 8 bases not matched to a gene; V was cut back by 1 base and J by 3 bases. This CDR3 is 19 amino acids long. Here the CDR3 reads CASSEVYGTSGVDTGELFF. In DNA, the CDR3 is TGTGCCAGCAGTGAAGTTTACGGGACTAGCGGGGTCGACACCGGGGAGCTGTTTTTT.

The chain couples TRBV2 to TRBJ2-2, with 7 nucleotides matching TRBD1. V was pared by 5 bases and J by 5 bases, with 8 bases of the junction left unmatched. Germline loops: CDR1 SNHLY, CDR2 FYNNEI. The CDR3 covers 15 residues. This CDR3 is CASSPRQQGTGELFF. The CDR3 DNA reads as TGTGCCAGCAGTCCACGCCAACAGGGGACCGGGGAGCTGTTTTTT.

The chain has TRBV28 and TRBJ1-1; perhaps TRBD1 as D (6 bases). The V gene lost 6 bases and the J gene lost 1 base, with 15 bases spanning the gap. In germline, CDR1 is MDHEN, CDR2 SYDVKM. There are 15 residues in the CDR3. DNA for the CDR3: TGTGCCAGCAGCCAACCGAGAGGGGGGAACACTGAAGCTTTCTTT. This translates into CASSQPRGGNTEAFF.

This chain connects TRBV30 to TRBJ2-3; D gene unclear. From germline, CDR1 is GTSNPN and CDR2 SVGIG (reference sequence). This CDR3 has 13 residues. The V end lost 4 bases, the J end lost 4 bases, and 12 bases lay between the germline ends. In DNA, the CDR3 is TGTGCCTGGAACCCTGCTGGCCCAGATACGCAGTATTTT. Its protein is CAWNPAGPDTQYF.

The chain uses TRBV13 and TRBJ1-6; weak D call: TRBD1 (6 bases). The V end lost 2 bases, the J end lost 5 bases, and 7 bases lay between the germline ends. Germline V gene data show CDR1 as PRHDT and CDR2 as FYEKMQ (reference sequence). The CDR3 consists of 14 residues. The CDR3 loop reads CASSLQGHNSPLHF. The CDR3 DNA reads TGTGCCAGCAGCTTACAGGGGCATAATTCACCCCTCCACTTT.

This chain connects TRBV18 to TRBJ1-3, with D possibly TRBD1 on 6 matching bases. CDR1 and CDR2 (germline): KGHSH, LQKENI. The CDR3 sequence is 14 residues long. V gave up 3 bases and J gave up 2 bases, with 8 bases separating them. CDR3 in DNA: TGTGCCAGCTCACCCCGACAGGCTGGAAACACCATATATTTT. Amino acid sequence: CASSPRQAGNTIYF.

CDR3 sequence reads: CASSPGAAGFNTDTQYF. The CDR3, as DNA: TGTGCCAGCTCACCGGGCGCAGCGGGATTTAACACAGATACGCAGTATTTT. The chain combines TRBV18 with TRBJ2-3, with 7 nucleotides matching TRBD2. Germline V gene lookup returns CDR1 KGHSH and CDR2 LQKENI. J was trimmed by 2 bases and V by 3 bases; bases with no gene match: 11. The length of the CDR3 is 17 residues.

The rearrangement links TRBV3-1 (or the pseudogene TRBV3-2) to TRBJ2-2, with D possibly matching TRBD1 (7 bases). Germline values: CDR1 LGHDT, CDR2 YNNKEL (reference sequence). This CDR3 spans 16 amino acids. V shed 0 bases and J shed 4 bases, with 12 bases lying between them. CDR3 amino acids: CASSQENRGLTGELFF. The CDR3 nucleotides are TGTGCCAGCAGCCAAGAAAACAGGGGACTCACCGGGGAGCTGTTTTTT.

This clone was recorded many times. V is TRBV7-8 and J is TRBJ1-4; a possible D gene is TRBD1 (5 bases). The CDR3 has 17 amino acids. V was trimmed by 2 bases and J by 4 bases, leaving 17 bases between them. In germline, CDR1 is SGHVS, CDR2 FQNEAQ. CDR3 sequence: CASSLWGRVGVNEKLFF. CDR3 sequence (DNA): TGTGCCAGCAGCTTATGGGGCCGAGTTGGAGTTAATGAAAAACTGTTTTTT.

This chain links TRBV24-1 with TRBJ2-1, with TRBD2 identical over 7 bases. V was clipped by 7 bases and J by 0 bases; unmatched bases: 5. This CDR3 is 15 amino acids long. Germline CDR1 is KGHDR and CDR2 is SFDVKD. DNA for the CDR3: TGTGCCACCAGGGGGAGGGCCAGCTCCTACAATGAGCAGTTCTTC. Its translation: CATRGRASSYNEQFF.

The chain uses TRBV11-2 and TRBJ2-4, with D possibly being TRBD1 (6 bases). The length of the CDR3 is 14 residues. Germline loops: CDR1 SGHAT, CDR2 FQNNGV. V was trimmed by 5 bases and J by 8 bases, leaving 16 bases between them. The CDR3 loop reads CASSPRSYRDIQYF. The CDR3 DNA sequence: TGTGCCAGCAGCCCCAGGAGTTACAGGGACATTCAGTACTTC.

This chain uses TRBV5-8 with TRBJ1-5; D unclear. V lost 0 bases and J 0 bases, leaving 13 bases between the germline ends. Germline CDR1 is SGHTS and CDR2 is YDEGEE. The CDR3 spans 17 residues. CDR3 DNA: TGTGCCAGCAGCTTGGCCTTGACTGACTTTAGCAATCAGCCCCAGCATTTT. Protein product: CASSLALTDFSNQPQHF.

The V call is TRBV18, the J call TRBJ2-1; possibly TRBD2 for D (6 bases). This CDR3 spans 16 amino acids. From germline, CDR1 is KGHSH and CDR2 LQKENI. V was trimmed by 2 bases and J by 1 base, leaving 12 bases between them. The CDR3 DNA follows: TGTGCCAGCTCACCAGGGGCGCGGGAATCCTACAATGAGCAGTTCTTC. Protein sequence: CASSPGARESYNEQFF.

The chain joins TRBV6-5 to TRBJ1-1, with TRBD1 identical over 8 bases. CDR1 MNHEY and CDR2 SVGAGI come from the germline V gene. This CDR3 spans 15 amino acids. Trimming at V came to 4 bases and at J to 8 bases, leaving 12 bases not matched to a gene. CDR3 bases: TGTGCCAGCAGTTCTCGAGCCGGGACAGGCGACGAAGCTTTCTTT. This codes for CASSSRAGTGDEAFF.

The J gene is TRBJ1-6, the V gene TRBV28; weak D call: TRBD1 (6 bases). The CDR3 extends over 15 amino acids. V gave up 5 bases and J gave up 7 bases, with 15 bases separating them. The V gene's germline CDR1 is MDHEN and CDR2 SYDVKM. This CDR3 is CASSPGKGGNSPLHF. In DNA, the CDR3 is TGTGCCAGCAGTCCCGGGAAGGGGGGGAATTCACCCCTCCACTTT.

This clone appeared a single time. The CDR3 spells CASSPPRGRPHF. CDR3 sequence (DNA): TGTGCCAGCAGCCCCCCGAGAGGGAGACCCCACTTT. The chain has TRBV5-4 and TRBJ1-6; D not resolved. The germline V gene has CDR1 SGHNT and CDR2 YYREEE (reference sequence). V lost 4 bases and J lost 18, with 17 bases in between. There are 12 residues in the CDR3.

V usage is TRBV29-1 and J usage is TRBJ1-2, with 7 positions matching TRBD1. The CDR3 is made up of 11 amino acids. Per germline, CDR1 SQVTM and CDR2 ANQGSEA. V shed 4 bases and J 6 bases; nucleotides not matched to a gene: 2. CDR3 residues: CSVGQGDGYTF. The DNA for the CDR3 is TGCAGCGTTGGACAGGGTGATGGCTACACCTTC.